These T cell receptor beta chains were read from a single sample in a study of cytomegalovirus exposure and HLA in healthy donors. The protocol was immunoSEQ multiplex PCR, while the TCRdb copy is restricted to in-frame clones and leaves out a portion. The sample holds 280,000 or so clones, around 90% seen once. Sequencing used PBMCs. The receptors here all came from a woman aged 18 to 35 in good health and CMV-seronegative. Both conserved end residues are part of each CDR3. D genes are given only for firm matches. The size of a clone is reported for some rows only, either as once, few or many, or as a class for expanded clones.

J gene | D gene | V gene | clone size | CDR3 DNA | CDR3 protein
TRBJ1-1 | . | TRBV6-7 | few | TGTGCCAGCACAAGGGGTACTGAAGCTTTCTTT | CASTRGTEAFF
TRBJ2-1 | TRBD2 | TRBV7-3 | . | TGTGCCAGCAGCTCCAGCGGGGGCTCCTACAATGAGCAGTTCTTC | CASSSSGGSYNEQFF
TRBJ2-7 | TRBD2 | TRBV4-2 | . | TGTGCCAGCAGCCATCCAATGAGCGGGGGGAGCTCCTACGAGCAGTACTTC | CASSHPMSGGSSYEQYF
TRBJ1-5 | . | TRBV6-5 | . | TGTGCCAGCAGTCCAACTAGTTATAGCAATCAGCCCCAGCATTTT | CASSPTSYSNQPQHF
TRBJ2-2 | TRBD2 | TRBV9 | . | TGTGCCAGCGGGGTAAGCGGGGGGCAAACCGGGGAGCTGTTTTTT | CASGVSGGQTGELFF
TRBJ2-7 | . | TRBV18 | . | TGTGCCAGCTCCCCCCCCCGCGAGCAGTACTTC | CASSPPREQYF
TRBJ1-3 | . | TRBV19 | . | TGTGCCAGTAACGAGTGGGACACAGGGTCGAACACCATATATTTT | CASNEWDTGSNTIYF
TRBJ1-6 | . | TRBV27 | once | TGTGCCAGCACCTCATGGCAGATTAATAATTCCCCCCTCCACTTT | CASTSWQINNSPLHF
TRBJ2-5 | . | TRBV5-6 | . | TGTGCCAGCAGCTTGGGAAGGGGATCAGAGACCCAGTACTTC | CASSLGRGSETQYF
TRBJ2-7 | TRBD1 | TRBV2 | . | TGTGCCAGTCTCCGGGACAGCTCCTACGAGCAGTACTTC | CASLRDSSYEQYF
TRBJ2-1 | . | TRBV10-3 | . | TGTGCCATCAGTGAGTCCCAGAGGCTTGCCATTGAGCAGTTCTTC | CAISESQRLAIEQFF
TRBJ1-5 | . | TRBV11-1 | . | TGTGCCAGCAGCTGGGGCGAGAATCAGCCCCAGCATTTT | CASSWGENQPQHF
TRBJ1-4 | . | TRBV11-2 | . | TGTGCCAGCACCATAGACAGGCTTAATGAAAAACTGTTTTTT | CASTIDRLNEKLFF
TRBJ2-5 | . | TRBV2 | once | TGTGCCAGCAGCGGAGGCAGAATAAAGACCCAGTACTTC | CASSGGRIKTQYF